This T cell receptor (beta chain) was documented in a study of blood T cell repertoires in COVID-19. Study information: COVID-19 samples collected from the United States, Italy and Spain covered acute and convalescent phases.

V lost 4 bases and J 0 bases, leaving 7 bases between the germline ends. Germline V CDR1 and CDR2: KGHDR, SFDVKD. The CDR3 contains 14 residues. As processed by the authors: Nucleated cell number was recorded as an estimate derived from reference gene primer amplification. The method was immunoSEQ multiplex PCR; TCRdb's version includes in-frame clones alone and lacks a portion of them. That table gives V, J and clone size, and the DNA gave D and trimming. The top ten clones hold more than 4% of a sample with approximately 77,000 clones, 75% to 85% of them seen once. The rearrangement joins TRBV24-1 to TRBJ2-3; D remains ambiguous. The source material was peripheral blood. The sequence was collected from a woman in her 70s with acute or convalescent COVID-19. CDR3 bases: TGTGCCACCAGTGACCTCGGGAGCACAGATACGCAGTATTTT. Residues: CATSDLGSTDTQYF.